These 23 T cell receptor beta chains originate from one sample sequenced in a study of T-cell reconstitution after alpha-beta-depleted transplantation in children. Unique molecular identifiers were used in preparing the TCRbeta library. From the PCR reads, TCRdb called clonotypes with MiXCR, one entry per CDR3 protein. The table lists 240,000 or so distinct CDR3 sequences, under 9.5% of them singletons. Sequencing used PBMCs, mostly from graft donor cells, obtained 180 days after TCRalphabeta/CD19-depleted stem cell transplant. These receptors came from a male patient between 10 and 17 years old who had a stem cell transplant for acute lymphoblastic leukemia, so the T cells may come from the graft donor.

There are a few counts of this clonotype. V is TRBV18 and J is TRBJ2-2; 10 bases agree with TRBD2. Trimming cost V 6 bases and J 6 bases; bases outside gene matches: 1. From germline, CDR1 is KGHSH and CDR2 LQKENI. The CDR3 is made up of 13 amino acids. The DNA of the CDR3 is TGTGCCAGCTCGGGACTAGCGCCCGGGGAGCTGTTTTTT. Amino acids: CASSGLAPGELFF.

The chain is built from TRBV12-3 or TRBV12-4 and TRBJ2-3, with 12 positions matching TRBD2. The CDR3 extends over 18 amino acids. The CDR3 coding sequence is TGTACCTTCAGTTTAGTGAGACTAGCGGGAGCAGTCACAGATACGCAGTATTTT. It codes for CTFSLVRLAGAVTDTQYF.

This clonotype was counted many times. This chain joins TRBV13 and TRBJ1-5, with D uncertain. The CDR3 is 15 residues long. The germline V and J ends were trimmed by 0 bases and 9 bases, with 15 bases remaining between them. Per the germline V gene, CDR1 is PRHDT and CDR2 is FYEKMQ (reference sequence). The CDR3 here is CASSLGLGRSPPQHF. Here the CDR3 DNA reads TGTGCCAGCAGCTTAGGCCTAGGACGATCCCCGCCCCAGCATTTT.

Ten or more counts support this clonotype. V usage is TRBV4-1 and J usage is TRBJ2-3, with D unresolved. V lost 0 bases and J 3 bases, leaving 4 bases between the germline ends. Germline CDR1 MGHRA, CDR2 YSYEKL. The CDR3 runs to 13 residues. CDR3 residues: CASSQDWTDTQYF. As DNA, the CDR3 is TGCGCCAGCAGCCAAGATTGGACAGATACGCAGTATTTT.

This clonotype was recorded many times. The V call is TRBV7-2, the J call TRBJ1-2, with D tentatively TRBD1 (6 bases). Per germline, CDR1 SGHTA and CDR2 FQGNSA. The germline V and J ends were trimmed by 4 bases and 3 bases, with 15 bases remaining between them. The CDR3 extends over 15 amino acids. The CDR3 is CASSSEGGRDYGYTF. Written as DNA, the CDR3 is TGTGCCAGCAGCTCAGAGGGGGGGAGGGACTATGGCTACACCTTC.

This clonotype has ten or more counts. This chain joins TRBV7-9 and TRBJ2-5; 7 bases match TRBD1. There are 15 residues in the CDR3. Trimming cost V 5 bases and J 4 bases; bases outside gene matches: 10. Per the germline V gene, CDR1 is SEHNR and CDR2 is FQNEAQ (reference sequence). The CDR3 is CASSTLGQPPETQYF. CDR3 nucleotide sequence: TGTGCCAGCAGCACCCTGGGACAGCCCCCAGAGACCCAGTACTTC. The entire variable domain, with the rest obtained from reference TRBV7-9 and TRBJ2-5, is as follows: DTGVSQNPRHKITKRGQNVTFRCDPISEHNRLYWYRQTLGQGPEFLTYFQNEAQLEKSRLLSDRFSAERPKGSFSTLEIQRTEQGDSAMYLCASSTLGQPPETQYFGPGTRLLVL.

About this clonotype itself: This likely comes from a read error, as the CDR3 has no conserved phenylalanine or tryptophan at its end. CDR3 sequence (DNA): TGTGCCAGTAGGCCTCTGAGGAGCGGGAAGGACACCGGGGAGCTGTTTCTT. It codes for CASRPLRSGKDTGELFL. The chain couples TRBV19 to TRBJ2-2, with TRBD2 matching over 7 bases. Germline CDR1 reads LNHDA; CDR2 reads SQIVND (reference sequence). CDR3 length equals 17 residues. J lost 3 bases, V lost 6 bases, and 13 bases had no gene match.

Ten or more counts support this clonotype. The rearrangement uses TRBV7-2 and TRBJ2-1; D unresolved. This CDR3 region has 12 residues. Per germline, CDR1 SGHTA and CDR2 FQGNSA. V was clipped by 0 bases and J by 8 bases, with 5 bases between them. The CDR3 reads CASSLAPDEQFF. CDR3 DNA: TGTGCCAGCAGCTTAGCCCCGGATGAGCAGTTCTTC.

This clonotype was observed many times. The chain uses TRBV6-6 and TRBJ2-1; 8 bases line up with TRBD2. Germline values: CDR1 MNHNY, CDR2 SVGAGI (reference sequence). The CDR3 covers 13 residues. Trimming took 8 bases from V and 4 from J; bases not matched to a gene: 4. CDR3 sequence reads: CASLAGGYNEQFF. For the CDR3, the DNA is TGTGCCAGCCTGGCGGGAGGTTACAATGAGCAGTTCTTC.

This clonotype came up many times. The germline gene is not matched at one end of the junction; a read error may be the cause. The rearrangement joins TRBV5-1 to TRBJ1-3, with D uncertain. The CDR3 sequence is 14 residues long. From germline, CDR1 is SGHRS and CDR2 YFSETQ. The CDR3 sequence: CASCLGSAGNTIYF. The CDR3 DNA sequence: TGCGCCAGCTGCTTGGGGTCGGCTGGAAACACCATATATTTT.

This chain joins TRBV7-8 and TRBJ1-5, with a weak D call TRBD1 (5 bases). CDR1 and CDR2 from the germline V gene are SGHVS and FQNEAQ. This CDR3 spans 16 amino acids. Trimming stripped 0 bases from V and 3 bases from J, with 12 bases between. The CDR3 DNA reads TGTGCCAGCAGCTTAGCGGGGGTAAGAATCAATCAGCCCCAGCATTTT. Protein product: CASSLAGVRINQPQHF.

This clonotype was detected ten times or more. The chain joins TRBV5-1 to TRBJ1-1; a possible D gene is TRBD1 (6 bases). The CDR3 is 14 amino acids. Germline lookup yields CDR1 SGHRS and CDR2 YFSETQ. The germline V and J ends were trimmed by 4 bases and 3 bases, with 13 bases remaining between them. The chain's CDR3 is CASSGGARDTEAFF. The CDR3, as DNA: TGCGCCAGCAGCGGGGGGGCGAGAGACACTGAAGCTTTCTTT.

This clonotype has a count of ten or more. The chain uses TRBV5-1 and TRBJ1-3; TRBD1 matches at 8 bases. CDR1 is SGHRS and CDR2 is YFSETQ in the germline V gene. Germline trimming cut 4 bases from V and 0 bases from J; bases unmatched to any gene: 3. This CDR3 spans 15 amino acids. In nucleotides, the CDR3 is TGCGCCAGCAGCCTTACAGGGGGCTCTGGAAACACCATATATTTT. It is translated as CASSLTGGSGNTIYF.

This clonotype was observed at least ten times. V gene TRBV9 combines with J gene TRBJ2-3; D unresolved. Germline V gives CDR1 SGDLS, CDR2 YYNGEE. The CDR3 is 14 residues long. Trimming cost V 0 bases and J 3 bases, with 8 bases left between them. In DNA form, the CDR3 reads TGTGCCAGCAGCGTAGTTGGAGCAACAGATACGCAGTATTTT. Amino acid sequence: CASSVVGATDTQYF.

There are many counts of this clonotype. The V gene is TRBV5-1, the J gene TRBJ2-3; unclear D gene. The V gene lost 4 bases and the J gene lost 7 bases, with 13 bases spanning the gap. This CDR3 contains 13 residues. Germline V lookup: CDR1 SGHRS, CDR2 YFSETQ. Written as DNA, the CDR3 is TGCGCCAGCAGCCACCCCAGCACGAATACGCAGTATTTT. Its protein product is CASSHPSTNTQYF.

This clonotype has at least ten counts. The chain couples TRBV10-3 to TRBJ2-7; D is possibly TRBD1 (7 bases). The V end lost 6 bases, the J end lost 5 bases, and 14 bases lay between the germline ends. The length of the CDR3 is 13 residues. Germline V gene lookup returns CDR1 ENHRY and CDR2 SYGVKD. In DNA form, the CDR3 reads TGTGCCATCAGCCAACAGGGGAGGAACGAGCAGTACTTC. Translation gives CAISQQGRNEQYF.

The table lists this clonotype with many counts. The V gene is TRBV7-8, the J gene TRBJ2-2; TRBD2 agrees at 14 bases. In germline, CDR1 is SGHVS, CDR2 FQNEAQ. V was clipped by 1 base and J by 5 bases; unmatched bases: 6. This CDR3 spans 18 amino acids. The CDR3 reads CASSLGLAGGPGTGELFF. CDR3 DNA sequence: TGTGCCAGCAGCTTAGGACTAGCGGGGGGGCCCGGGACCGGGGAGCTGTTTTTT.

J is TRBJ1-3 and V is TRBV19; D is unresolved. The germline gives CDR1 LNHDA, CDR2 SQIVND (reference sequence). The CDR3 covers 15 residues. Trimming cost V 6 bases and J 0 bases, with 12 bases left between them. CDR3 sequence reads: CASSPPGSSGNTIYF. DNA of the CDR3: TGTGCCAGTAGCCCGCCCGGGTCCTCTGGAAACACCATATATTTT.

This clonotype was counted ten times or more. This chain joins TRBV28 and TRBJ1-2; D might be TRBD1 (5 bases). CDR1 and CDR2 (germline): MDHEN, SYDVKM. Trimming stripped 5 bases from V and 8 bases from J, with 12 bases between. The CDR3 is 12 residues long. CDR3 protein: CASSEGRPGYTF. The DNA of the CDR3 is TGTGCCAGCAGTGAGGGGCGTCCCGGCTACACCTTC.

There are many counts of this clonotype. The chain joins TRBV5-1 to TRBJ1-2; no firm D call. Trimming removed 3 bases at V and 2 bases at J, with 11 bases between. The germline V gene has CDR1 SGHRS and CDR2 YFSETQ. The CDR3 runs 14 residues. CDR3 sequence (DNA): TGCGCCAGCAGCTGGAAGGACGCGAACTATGGCTACACCTTC. Its translation: CASSWKDANYGYTF.

This clonotype was seen many times. The V call is TRBV9, the J call TRBJ2-5; 7 bases fit TRBD1. V shed 0 bases, J shed 1 base, and the junction held 0 bases outside the gene matches. The germline CDR1 and CDR2 sequences are SGDLS and YYNGEE. The CDR3 spans 14 residues. CDR3: CASSVGTGQETQYF. CDR3 in DNA: TGTGCCAGCAGCGTAGGGACAGGCCAAGAGACCCAGTACTTC. The variable domain in full, completed from reference TRBV9 and TRBJ2-5, reads DSGVTQTPKHLITATGQRVTLRCSPRSGDLSVYWYQQSLDQGLQFLIQYYNGEERAKGNILERFSAQQFPDLHSELNLSSLELGDSALYFCASSVGTGQETQYFGPGTRLLVL.

This rearrangement joins TRBV5-1 to TRBJ2-2; D perhaps matches TRBD2 (6 bases). The CDR3 has 12 amino acids. V was trimmed by 4 bases and J by 9 bases, leaving 10 bases between them. Germline V gives CDR1 SGHRS, CDR2 YFSETQ. In DNA, the CDR3 is TGCGCCAGCAGCCCGCTAGCGAGGGAGCTGTTTTTT. Amino acids: CASSPLARELFF.

At least ten counts were recorded for this clonotype. The chain couples TRBV10-3 to TRBJ1-2; TRBD1 aligns across 7 bases. V shed 1 base, J shed 5 bases, and the junction held 7 bases outside the gene matches. The CDR3 contains 15 residues. The germline gives CDR1 ENHRY, CDR2 SYGVKD. The CDR3: CAISEWTGQWYGYTF. The CDR3, as DNA: TGTGCCATCAGTGAGTGGACAGGCCAGTGGTATGGCTACACCTTC.